This T cell receptor (beta chain) emerged from a study of blood T cell repertoires in COVID-19. About the research overall: Sample material is recorded as cDNA or gDNA derived from T cells, B-cell-depleted T cells, or PBMCs.

The authors' processing: From reference gene primer amplification, estimates of nucleated cell counts were derived. Data came from immunoSEQ multiplex PCR; TCRdb stores just in-frame clones and leaves some out. V, J and clone size were drawn from that table, and D and trimming were deduced from the DNA. Of some 170,000 clones listed, about 87% were seen once; the top ten hold approximately 12%. The V end lost 3 bases, the J end lost 5 bases, and 15 bases lay between the germline ends. The germline V gene encodes CDR1 KGHDR and CDR2 SFDVKD. CDR3 length: 15 amino acids. This chain uses TRBV24-1 with TRBJ2-5; D perhaps matches TRBD2 (5 bases). Sequenced sample: peripheral blood. The sequence derives from a woman in her seventies with COVID-19, enrolled during active disease. Written as DNA, the CDR3 is TGTGCCACCAGTGATCAGCGGAGCCCGAAGGAGACCCAGTACTTC. Its protein product is CATSDQRSPKETQYF.